The next 7 T cell receptor beta chains were all read from a single sample in a study of cytomegalovirus exposure and HLA in healthy donors (TCRdb year 2017). Receptor amplification or capture employed the immunoSEQ multiplex PCR assay. A mixture of 60 forward primers for TCR Vbeta segments and 13 reverse primers for TCR Jbeta segments was used in the multiplex PCR. This immuneACCESS table, as held by TCRdb, lists in-frame sequences with V and J called but not all clones. Of the missing ones, under half trace to an unresolved V gene in checked studies; the others have no known cause. Recorded for this sample are roughly 100,000 clones; 75% to 90% of them occurred a single time. Of the sample, just over 2.5% is held by the ten largest clones. Sequencing was performed on PBMCs. Every receptor here comes from a man aged 35 to 55 in good health and CMV-seronegative.

The rearrangement uses TRBV4-1 and TRBJ2-2, with a weak D call TRBD2 (6 bases). V shed 1 base and J shed 4 bases, with 13 bases lying between them. CDR3 length: 16 residues. Germline-derived CDR1 and CDR2 are MGHRA and YSYEKL. As DNA, the CDR3 is TGCGCCAGCAGCCAAGCTAGCGAGGTAGTCACCGGGGAGCTGTTTTTT. This sequence encodes CASSQASEVVTGELFF.

Notes on this clone: An end of the junction does not agree with germline; a read error may underlie this. V gene TRBV7-7 combines with J gene TRBJ2-1; 8 bases align to TRBD2. This CDR3 is 15 amino acids long. Per germline, CDR1 SSHAT and CDR2 FNYEAQ (reference sequence). CDR3 region: CASSSGLGLYNEQFF. For the CDR3, the DNA is TGTGCTAGCAGCTCGGGACTAGGGCTTTACAATGAGCAGTTCTTC.

This sequence joins TRBV25-1 and TRBJ2-5; 7 positions match TRBD1. Losses at the gene ends were 0 bases for V and 5 bases for J; bases not matched to a gene: 6. There are 15 residues in the CDR3. Germline V gives CDR1 MGHDK, CDR2 SYGVNS. The CDR3: CASSEYRGGLETQYF. DNA of the CDR3: TGTGCCAGCAGTGAATATAGAGGGGGCCTGGAGACCCAGTACTTC.

The chain employs TRBV7-3 and TRBJ1-3, with D unclear. V dropped 1 base and J dropped 0 bases, with 7 bases sitting between them. This CDR3 is 15 amino acids long. Germline loops: CDR1 SGHTA, CDR2 FQGTGA. CDR3 DNA sequence: TGTGCCAGCAGCTTAAGTGGCAGCTCTGGAAACACCATATATTTT. This gives the protein CASSLSGSSGNTIYF.

This clone showed up just once. CDR3 sequence: CASSISGGPPGTQYF. CDR3 DNA: TGTGCCAGTAGTATTAGCGGGGGGCCACCAGGTACGCAGTATTTT. The gene calls are TRBV19 and TRBJ2-3, with 10 bases matching TRBD2. The CDR3 loop spans 15 amino acids. The J segment lost 8 bases and the V segment lost 3 bases, leaving 8 bases of the junction unmatched. The germline CDR1 and CDR2 sequences are LNHDA and SQIVND (reference sequence).

The chain is built from TRBV5-1 and TRBJ2-3; no clear D gene. The ends were cut back, 0 bases at V and 1 base at J, with 9 bases in the middle. CDR1 and CDR2 (germline): SGHRS, YFSETQ. The CDR3 is made up of 15 amino acids. The CDR3 sequence is CASSLVPQGTDTQYF. For the CDR3, the DNA is TGCGCCAGCAGCTTGGTGCCTCAGGGCACAGATACGCAGTATTTT. Full variable domain (remainder filled in from reference TRBV5-1 and TRBJ2-3): KAGVTQTPRYLIKTRGQQVTLSCSPISGHRSVSWYQQTPGQGLQFLFEYFSETQRNKGNFPGRFSGRQFSNSRSEMNVSTLELGDSALYLCASSLVPQGTDTQYFGPGTRLTVL.

The V gene is TRBV5-6, the J gene TRBJ1-2; 10 bases match TRBD1. In germline, CDR1 is SGHDT, CDR2 YYEEEE. CDR3 length: 16 residues. Losses at the gene ends were 4 bases for V and 2 bases for J; bases not matched to a gene: 8. Written as DNA, the CDR3 is TGTGCCAGCAGCCCTGGGACAGGGGCCCGCAACTATGGCTACACCTTC. Its translation: CASSPGTGARNYGYTF.